This T cell receptor (beta chain) was observed in a study of siplizumab effects on memory and regulatory T cells. Using immunoSEQ multiplex PCR, the repertoire was profiled, and TCRdb retains in-frame clones only, with some absent. The sample lists about 97,000 clones; around 90% were seen once. The V gene's germline CDR1 is LNHDA and CDR2 SQIVND (reference sequence). J was trimmed by 3 bases and V by 5 bases; bases with no gene match: 6. The CDR3 spans 16 residues. As for this clone: Its antigen is undetermined.

Study-wide results and caveats: Alloreactive sequences that could be traced to unstimulated CD4+ memory cells showed a significant reduction under siplizumab. Suppressive activity of Tregs proliferating in siplizumab cultures remained unconfirmed. Naive T cells were seen as more diverse than memory cells and as major alloresponse contributors. Proliferating CD4+ or CD8+ clones, roughly 75-97% of them, lacked an assignable naive or memory phenotype.

The clonotype comes from a human donor in good health. The material sequenced was non-Treg CD4+ T cells sorted from blood. The chain couples TRBV19 to TRBJ1-5; 11 bases align to TRBD1. This chain's CDR3 is CASSPRTGGTNQPQHF. Here the CDR3 DNA reads TGTGCCAGTAGTCCTAGGACAGGGGGCACCAATCAGCCCCAGCATTTT.